What follows describes a single T cell receptor (beta chain). Antigen: not known. The sample originates from a study of cytomegalovirus exposure and HLA in healthy donors. Findings and limits, study-wide: For most subjects, TCR beta sequences were reported to predict HLA-A and HLA-B alleles with accuracy. Links to common viral pathogens appeared, in a later analysis, for several of the most significant clusters. Owing to their indistinguishability, certain V segments, notably TRBV6-2 and TRBV6-3, were excluded.

The V gene end was trimmed by 4 bases and the J gene end by 3 bases; junction bases not matched to a gene: 0. The germline V gene encodes CDR1 SGHTA and CDR2 FQGNSA. The CDR3 covers 12 residues. PCR amplification relied on 60 Vbeta primers (plus 13 Jbeta primers). Libraries were prepared by immunoSEQ multiplex PCR; TCRdb keeps only in-frame clonotypes and omits some of them. The table includes about 31,000 clones, around 60% detected once. The receptor comes from a man aged 50 or older in good health and CMV-seropositive. The genes are TRBV7-2 and TRBJ2-7, with 7 bases fitting TRBD2. Sequenced material: PBMCs. This CDR3 reads CASSSSGYEQYF. Written as DNA, the CDR3 is TGTGCCAGCAGCTCTAGCGGCTACGAGCAGTACTTC.